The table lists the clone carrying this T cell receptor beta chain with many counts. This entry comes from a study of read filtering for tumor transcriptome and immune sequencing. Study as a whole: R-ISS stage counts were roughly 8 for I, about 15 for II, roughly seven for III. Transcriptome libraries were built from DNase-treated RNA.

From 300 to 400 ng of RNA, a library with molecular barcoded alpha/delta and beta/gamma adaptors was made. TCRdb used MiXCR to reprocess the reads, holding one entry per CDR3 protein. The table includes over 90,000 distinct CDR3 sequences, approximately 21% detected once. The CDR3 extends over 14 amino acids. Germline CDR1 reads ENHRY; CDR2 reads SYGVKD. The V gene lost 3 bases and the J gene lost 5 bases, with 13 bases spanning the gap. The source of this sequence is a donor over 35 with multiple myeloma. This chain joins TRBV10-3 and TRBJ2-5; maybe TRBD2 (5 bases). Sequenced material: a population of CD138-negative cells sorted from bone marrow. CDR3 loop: CAISDPTRSETQYF. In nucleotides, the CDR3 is TGTGCCATCAGTGACCCCACTAGATCGGAGACCCAGTACTTC.